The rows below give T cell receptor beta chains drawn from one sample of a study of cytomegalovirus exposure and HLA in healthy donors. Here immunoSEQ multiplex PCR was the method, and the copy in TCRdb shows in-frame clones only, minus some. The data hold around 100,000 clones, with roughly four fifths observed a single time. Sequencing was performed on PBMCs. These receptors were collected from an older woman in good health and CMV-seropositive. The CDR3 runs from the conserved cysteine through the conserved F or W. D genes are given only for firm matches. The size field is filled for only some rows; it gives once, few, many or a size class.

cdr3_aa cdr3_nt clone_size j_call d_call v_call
CATSRLAGTKAYEQYF TGTGCCACCAGCAGATTAGCGGGGACGAAGGCCTACGAGCAGTACTTC . TRBJ2-7 TRBD2 TRBV15
CASSLNLAAGSYNEQFF TGCGCCAGCAGCTTGAACCTCGCCGCGGGGTCCTACAATGAGCAGTTCTTC . TRBJ2-1 . TRBV5-1
CASSVGDWGVNEKLFF TGTGCCAGCAGCGTAGGAGATTGGGGGGTTAATGAAAAACTGTTTTTT . TRBJ1-4 . TRBV9
CASSSEMGLAGDYNEQFF TGTGCCAGCAGTTCGGAGATGGGGTTGGCAGGGGACTACAATGAGCAGTTCTTC . TRBJ2-1 . TRBV28
CASSQVVHSYEQYF TGCGCCAGCAGCCAAGTTGTCCATTCCTACGAGCAGTACTTC . TRBJ2-7 . TRBV4-1
CASSVGTSRSTHEQYF TGTGCCAGCAGCGTGGGTACTAGCCGATCTACCCACGAGCAGTACTTC . TRBJ2-7 . TRBV9
CASSHFSGRASDTQYF TGCGCCAGCAGCCACTTTAGCGGGAGGGCCTCAGATACGCAGTATTTT . TRBJ2-3 TRBD2 TRBV4-1
CASSLRKSSGTYNEQFF TGTGCCAGCAGTCTGCGCAAGTCTAGCGGGACGTACAATGAGCAGTTCTTC . TRBJ2-1 TRBD2 TRBV27
CASSLSTSGSYEQYF TGTGCCAGCAGTTTATCGACTAGCGGTAGCTACGAGCAGTACTTC . TRBJ2-7 TRBD2 TRBV27
CSVQGTSGSSEQYF TGCAGCGTTCAAGGGACTAGCGGGAGTTCCGAGCAGTACTTC . TRBJ2-7 TRBD2 TRBV29-1
CASSERDNEQFF TGTGCCAGCTCTGAGCGAGACAATGAGCAGTTCTTC . TRBJ2-1 . TRBV18
CASKVGLGNEQFF TGTGCCTCTAAGGTGGGACTAGGCAATGAGCAGTTCTTC . TRBJ2-1 TRBD2 TRBV30
CASSYFPGGEYNEQFF TGTGCCAGCAGTTACTTTCCAGGGGGAGAATACAATGAGCAGTTCTTC . TRBJ2-1 TRBD1 TRBV6-5
CASSFSGSNQPQHF TGTGCCAGCAGTTTCTCAGGCAGCAATCAGCCCCAGCATTTT . TRBJ1-5 . TRBV27
CASSQGTGGVNIQYF TGCGCCAGCAGCCAAGGAACAGGGGGAGTAAACATTCAGTACTTC . TRBJ2-4 TRBD1 TRBV4-1
CASSPRRLAGGPGQETQYF TGTGCCAGCAGCCCTCGGAGACTAGCGGGAGGGCCGGGGCAAGAGACCCAGTACTTC . TRBJ2-5 TRBD2 TRBV7-9
CASTSRPGHSNQPQHF TGTGCCAGCACCTCGAGGCCGGGTCATAGCAATCAGCCCCAGCATTTT few TRBJ1-5 . TRBV28
CASRTGGLTDTQYF TGTGCCAGCCGGACAGGGGGCCTAACAGATACGCAGTATTTT . TRBJ2-3 TRBD1 TRBV2
CASGLAGQETQYF TGTGCCTCGGGGCTAGCGGGACAAGAGACCCAGTACTTC few TRBJ2-5 TRBD2 TRBV25-1
CASSAGHRYSNSPLHF TGTGCCAGCAGTGCGGGACACCGATACAGTAATTCACCCCTCCACTTT . TRBJ1-6 . TRBV6-1
CASSFAGSDTQYF TGTGCCAGCAGCTTCGCGGGTTCAGATACGCAGTATTTT . TRBJ2-3 . TRBV7-9
CASSLSGAGYTEAFF TGTGCCAGCAGCCTCAGTGGGGCCGGGTACACTGAAGCTTTCTTT . TRBJ1-1 . TRBV7-9
CASSEQGTGLNSPLHF TGTGCCAGCAGTGAACAGGGGACAGGGCTAAATTCACCCCTCCACTTT . TRBJ1-6 TRBD1 TRBV6-1
CASSFGLAETAMDF TGTGCTAGCAGCTTTGGACTAGCGGAAACCGCTATGGACTTC . TRBJ2-5 TRBD2 TRBV7-7
CASSRTGENSEAFF TGCGCCAGCAGCCGAACAGGGGAGAATTCTGAAGCTTTCTTT few TRBJ1-1 TRBD1 TRBV4-1
CASSSGQWNTEAFF TGTGCCAGCAGCTCGGGACAGTGGAACACTGAAGCTTTCTTT . TRBJ1-1 TRBD1 TRBV5-4
CASSEGRLDRGTDTQYF TGTGCCAGCAGTGAAGGCAGACTAGATCGGGGCACAGATACGCAGTATTTT . TRBJ2-3 . TRBV6-1
CASSTGYPDTQYF TGCGCCAGCAGCACAGGGTATCCGGATACGCAGTATTTT . TRBJ2-3 . TRBV5-1
CASSQARGHTEAFF TGCGCCAGCAGCCAGGCAAGGGGGCACACTGAAGCTTTCTTT . TRBJ1-1 TRBD1 TRBV4-1
CASSLGTGALGELFF TGCGCCAGCAGCTTGGGGACAGGGGCCCTCGGGGAGCTGTTTTTT . TRBJ2-2 TRBD1 TRBV5-1
CASSLRGVKQFF TGTGCCAGCAGTCTCCGGGGGGTTAAGCAGTTCTTC few TRBJ2-1 TRBD2 TRBV6-5
CASRRRPTGGETQYF TGTGCCAGCAGACGCCGGCCTACGGGGGGGGAGACCCAGTACTTC . TRBJ2-5 TRBD2 TRBV5-6
CASSFGGFNEKLFF TGCGCCAGCAGCTTCGGCGGGTTTAATGAAAAACTGTTTTTT once TRBJ1-4 . TRBV5-1
CATTLRTGLRDTQYF TGTGCCACTACACTCCGGACAGGCTTGCGAGATACGCAGTATTTT few TRBJ2-3 TRBD1 TRBV6-1